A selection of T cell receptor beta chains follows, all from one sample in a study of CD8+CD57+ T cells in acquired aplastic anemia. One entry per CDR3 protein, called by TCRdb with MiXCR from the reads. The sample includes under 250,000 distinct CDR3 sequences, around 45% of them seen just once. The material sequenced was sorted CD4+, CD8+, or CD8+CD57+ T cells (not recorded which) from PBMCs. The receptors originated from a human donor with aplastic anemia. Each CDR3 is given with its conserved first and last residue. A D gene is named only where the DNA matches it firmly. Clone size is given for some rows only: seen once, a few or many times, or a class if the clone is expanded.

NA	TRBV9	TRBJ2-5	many	TGTGCCAGCAGCCCCTCCGTAGGGGGGGCACAGACCCAGTACTTC	CASSPSVGGAQTQYF
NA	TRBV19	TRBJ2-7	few	TGTGCCAGTAGTATAGGGACGGAGCAGTACTTC	CASSIGTEQYF
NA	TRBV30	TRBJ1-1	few	TGTGCCTGGAGTTCGACAATGAACACTGAAGCTTTCTTT	CAWSSTMNTEAFF
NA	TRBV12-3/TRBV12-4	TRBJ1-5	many	TGTGCCAGCAGTCTTACAGGGCATTATAGCAATCAGCCCCAGCATTTT	CASSLTGHYSNQPQHF
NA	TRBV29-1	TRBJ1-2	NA	TGCAGCGTAACACAGGGATCTAACTATGGCTACACCTTC	CSVTQGSNYGYTF
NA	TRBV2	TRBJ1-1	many	TGTGCCAGCATTGGCCGATTGGACACTGAAGCTTTCTTT	CASIGRLDTEAFF
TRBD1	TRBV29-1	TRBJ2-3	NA	TGCAGCGTTGGAGACCTAGGGGGCGGTACCACAGATACGCAGTATTTT	CSVGDLGGGTTDTQYF
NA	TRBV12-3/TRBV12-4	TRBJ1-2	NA	TGTGCCAGCAGTTTCTCAGGAAACTATGGCTACACCTTC	CASSFSGNYGYTF
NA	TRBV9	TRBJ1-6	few	TGTGCCAGCAGCGTAGCGCTGACGAACTCACCCCTCCACTTT	CASSVALTNSPLHF
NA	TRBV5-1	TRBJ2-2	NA	TGCGCCAGCAGAGGACAGATCGGGGAGCTGTTTTTT	CASRGQIGELFF
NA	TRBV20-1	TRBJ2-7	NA	TGCAGTGCTAACAGGGAAGACTACGAGCAGTACTTC	CSANREDYEQYF
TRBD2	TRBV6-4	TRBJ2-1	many	TGTGCCAGCAGTGAACTAGCGGGGCAGCCAGACAATGAGCAGTTCTTC	CASSELAGQPDNEQFF
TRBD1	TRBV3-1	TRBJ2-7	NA	TGTGCCAGCAGCCAAGACTCCTGGGACAGCGGCCACGAGCAGTACTTC	CASSQDSWDSGHEQYF
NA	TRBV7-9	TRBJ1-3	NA	TGTGCCAGCAGCTCCGGGACTAGCGTATATTTT	CASSSGTSVYF
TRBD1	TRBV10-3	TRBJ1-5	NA	TGTGCCATCAACAGAAGTACAGGGGGGGTAGGCGGCAATCAGCCCCAGCATTTT	CAINRSTGGVGGNQPQHF
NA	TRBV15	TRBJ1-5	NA	TGTGCCACCAGCCGTTCAGGGAGCGACAATCAGCCCCAGCATTTT	CATSRSGSDNQPQHF
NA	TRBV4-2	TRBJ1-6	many	TGTGCCAGCAGCCAAGGTTTTCCTTCGAGCTCCTATAATTCACCCCTCCACTTT	CASSQGFPSSSYNSPLHF
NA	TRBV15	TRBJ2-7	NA	TGTGCCACCAGCAGTGAGGGGGGTATAGCGTACGAGCAGTACTTC	CATSSEGGIAYEQYF
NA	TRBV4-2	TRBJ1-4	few	TGTGCCAGCAGCCAAGAACGGAGTACAAATGAAAAACTGTTTTTT	CASSQERSTNEKLFF
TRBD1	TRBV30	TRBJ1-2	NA	TGTGCCTGGAAACTCACAGGGGGCCATGGCTACACCTTC	CAWKLTGGHGYTF
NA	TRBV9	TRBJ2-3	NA	TGTGCCAGCAGCGTAGTAGGGGCGGGATGGATGGATGAGCAGTATTTT	CASSVVGAGWMDEQYF
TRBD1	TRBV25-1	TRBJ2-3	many	TGTGCCAGCAGTGAGACAGGGGACACAGATACGCAGTATTTT	CASSETGDTDTQYF
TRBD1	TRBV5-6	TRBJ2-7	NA	TGTGCCAGCAGCGGGCCGGGACAGGGGTTGGCCGAGCAGTACTTC	CASSGPGQGLAEQYF
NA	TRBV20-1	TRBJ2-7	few	TGCAGTGCTGGGTTCCTTCGGGGCGGTGCCTACGAGCAGTACTTC	CSAGFLRGGAYEQYF
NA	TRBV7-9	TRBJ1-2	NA	TGTGCCAGCAGCTTAGTGGGGGTCTTTAACTATGGCTACACCTTC	CASSLVGVFNYGYTF
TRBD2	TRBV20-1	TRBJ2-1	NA	TGCAGTGCTAGGACTAGCGGGAGCGAGCAGTTCTTC	CSARTSGSEQFF